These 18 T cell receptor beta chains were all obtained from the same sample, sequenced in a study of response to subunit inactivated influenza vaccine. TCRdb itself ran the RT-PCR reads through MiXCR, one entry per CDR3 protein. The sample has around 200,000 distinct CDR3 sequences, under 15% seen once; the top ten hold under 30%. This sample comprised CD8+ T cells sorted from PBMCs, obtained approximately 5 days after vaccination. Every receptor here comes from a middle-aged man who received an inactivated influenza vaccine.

This CDR3 reads CASSRGTVGYEQYF. The CDR3 DNA reads TGTGCCAGCAGCCGCGGGACGGTCGGCTACGAGCAGTACTTC. The V gene is TRBV27, the J gene TRBJ2-7; possible D gene TRBD2, 6 bases. Trimming cost V 6 bases and J 3 bases, with 15 bases left between them. CDR1 and CDR2 from the germline V gene are MNHEY and SMNVEV (reference sequence). The CDR3 contains 14 residues.

CDR3 loop: CASSLPGQYYEQYF. The CDR3 coding sequence is TGCGCCAGCAGCTTGCCGGGACAGTACTACGAGCAGTACTTC. The chain combines TRBV5-1 with TRBJ2-7; 7 nucleotides match TRBD1. Losses at the gene ends were 1 base for V and 3 bases for J; bases not matched to a gene: 4. Germline-derived CDR1 and CDR2 are SGHRS and YFSETQ. CDR3 size: 14 residues.

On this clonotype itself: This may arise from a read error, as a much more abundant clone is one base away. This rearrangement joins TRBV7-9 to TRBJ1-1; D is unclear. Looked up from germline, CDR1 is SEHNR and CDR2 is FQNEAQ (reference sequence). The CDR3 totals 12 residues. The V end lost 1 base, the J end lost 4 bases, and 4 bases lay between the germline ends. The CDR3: CASSLGSTEAFF. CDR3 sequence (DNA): TGTGCCAGCAGCTTAGGGAGCACTGAAGCTTTCTTT.

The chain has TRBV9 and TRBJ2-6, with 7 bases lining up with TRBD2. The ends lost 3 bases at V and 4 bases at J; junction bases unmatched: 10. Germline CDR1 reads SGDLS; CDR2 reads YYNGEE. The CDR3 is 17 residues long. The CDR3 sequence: CASSEALAFTGANVLTF. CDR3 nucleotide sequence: TGTGCCAGCAGCGAAGCACTAGCGTTTACCGGGGCCAACGTCCTGACTTTC.

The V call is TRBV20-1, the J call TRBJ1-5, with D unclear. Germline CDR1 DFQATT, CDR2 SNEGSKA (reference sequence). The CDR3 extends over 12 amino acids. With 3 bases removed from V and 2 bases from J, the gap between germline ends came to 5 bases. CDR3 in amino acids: CSARDGNQPQHF. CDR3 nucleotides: TGCAGTGCTAGGGACGGCAATCAGCCCCAGCATTTT.

Here the CDR3 reads CASSIIQGGYEQYF. As DNA, the CDR3 is TGTGCCAGCAGTATAATACAGGGGGGGTACGAGCAGTACTTC. The V gene is TRBV27, the J gene TRBJ2-7, with a weak D call TRBD1 (8 bases). Germline-derived CDR1 and CDR2 are MNHEY and SMNVEV (reference sequence). This CDR3 has 14 residues. V gave up 5 bases and J gave up 4 bases, with 15 bases separating them.

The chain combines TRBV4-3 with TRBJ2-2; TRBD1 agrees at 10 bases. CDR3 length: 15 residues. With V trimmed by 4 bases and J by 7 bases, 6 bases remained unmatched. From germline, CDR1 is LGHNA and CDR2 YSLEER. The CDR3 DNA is TGCGCCAGCAGCCCGGGACAGGGGAATTTCGGGGAGCTGTTTTTT. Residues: CASSPGQGNFGELFF.

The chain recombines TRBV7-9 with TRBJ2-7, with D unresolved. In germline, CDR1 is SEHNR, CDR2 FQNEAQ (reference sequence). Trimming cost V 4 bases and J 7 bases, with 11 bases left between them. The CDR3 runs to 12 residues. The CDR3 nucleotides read TGTGCCAGCAGCTACTCCACCCTGGAGCAGTACTTC. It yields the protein CASSYSTLEQYF. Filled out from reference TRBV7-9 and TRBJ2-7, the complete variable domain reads DTGVSQNPRHKITKRGQNVTFRCDPISEHNRLYWYRQTLGQGPEFLTYFQNEAQLEKSRLLSDRFSAERPKGSFSTLEIQRTEQGDSAMYLCASSYSTLEQYFGPGTRLTVT.

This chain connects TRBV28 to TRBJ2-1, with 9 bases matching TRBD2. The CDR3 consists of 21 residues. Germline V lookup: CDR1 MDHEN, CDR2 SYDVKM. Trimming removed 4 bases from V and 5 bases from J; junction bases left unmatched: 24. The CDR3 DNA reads TGTGCCAGCAGTTCCTCCCAGGGCGACCCGTGGGCTAGCGGGGCTAACAATGAGCAGTTCTTC. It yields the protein CASSSSQGDPWASGANNEQFF.

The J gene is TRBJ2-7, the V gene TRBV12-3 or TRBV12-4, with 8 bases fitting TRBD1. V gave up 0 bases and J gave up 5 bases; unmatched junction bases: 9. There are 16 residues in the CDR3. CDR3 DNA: TGTGCCAGCAGTTTAGCGTTTGGACAGGGAAGCCACGAGCAGTACTTC. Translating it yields CASSLAFGQGSHEQYF.

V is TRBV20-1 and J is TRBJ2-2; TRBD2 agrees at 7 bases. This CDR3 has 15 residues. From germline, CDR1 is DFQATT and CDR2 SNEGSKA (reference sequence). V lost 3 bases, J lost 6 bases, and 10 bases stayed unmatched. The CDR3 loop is CSASAGLVGAGELFF. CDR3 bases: TGCAGTGCTAGTGCTGGACTAGTAGGGGCCGGGGAGCTGTTTTTT.

CDR3 sequence: CQVQFYGLSENDEWALTDTQYF. In DNA, the CDR3 is TGTCAAGTCCAGTTCTACGGGCTCTCGGAGAATGACGAGTGGGCCCTCACAGATACGCAGTATTTT. This chain connects TRBV5-5 to TRBJ2-3; D not resolved. The CDR3 loop spans 22 amino acids. The germline CDR1 and CDR2 sequences are SGHKS and YYEKEE (reference sequence).

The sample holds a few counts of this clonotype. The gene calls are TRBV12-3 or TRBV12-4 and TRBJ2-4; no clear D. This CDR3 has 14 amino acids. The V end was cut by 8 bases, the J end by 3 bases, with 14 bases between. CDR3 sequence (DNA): TGTGCCAGCGCAGCTTCTGGGGACAAAAACATTCAGTACTTC. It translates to CASAASGDKNIQYF.

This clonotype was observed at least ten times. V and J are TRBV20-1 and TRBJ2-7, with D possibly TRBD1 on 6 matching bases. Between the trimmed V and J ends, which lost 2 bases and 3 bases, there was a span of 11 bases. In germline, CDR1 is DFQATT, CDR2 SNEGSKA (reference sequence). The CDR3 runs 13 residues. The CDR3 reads CSARRLGGYEQYF. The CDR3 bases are TGCAGTGCTAGACGGTTAGGGGGCTACGAGCAGTACTTC.

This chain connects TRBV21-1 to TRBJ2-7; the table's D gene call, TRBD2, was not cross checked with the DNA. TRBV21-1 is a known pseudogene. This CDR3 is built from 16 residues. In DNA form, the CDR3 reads TGTGCCAGCAGCAAAGCGCTGGGTCTAGCGAACTACGAGCAGTACTTC. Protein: CASSKALGLANYEQYF.

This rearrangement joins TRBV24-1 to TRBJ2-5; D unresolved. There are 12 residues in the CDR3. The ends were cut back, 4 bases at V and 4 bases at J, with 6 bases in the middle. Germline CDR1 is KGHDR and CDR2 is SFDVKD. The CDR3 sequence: CATSDRGETQYF. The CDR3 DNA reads TGTGCCACCAGTGACCGTGGAGAGACCCAGTACTTC.

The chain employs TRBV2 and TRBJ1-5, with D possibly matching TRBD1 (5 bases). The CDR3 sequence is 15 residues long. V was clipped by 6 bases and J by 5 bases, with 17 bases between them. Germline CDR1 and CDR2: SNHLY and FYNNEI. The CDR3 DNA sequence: TGTGCCAGCAGGGGGCTTTGGGGGAAGGATCAGCCCCAGCATTTT. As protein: CASRGLWGKDQPQHF.

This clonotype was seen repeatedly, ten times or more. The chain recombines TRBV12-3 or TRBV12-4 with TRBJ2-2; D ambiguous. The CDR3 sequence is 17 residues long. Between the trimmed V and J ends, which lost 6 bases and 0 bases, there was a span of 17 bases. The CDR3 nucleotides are TGTGCCAGCAGCAAACCCACCCCTCAATCGAACACCGGGGAGCTGTTTTTT. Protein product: CASSKPTPQSNTGELFF.